The 21 T cell receptor beta chains below were found in one sample sequenced in a study of CD8+CD57+ T cells in acquired aplastic anemia. The TCR beta profiling, which covered VDJ combination and CDR3 sequence, was carried out using genomic DNA as the template. TCRdb re-called the reads with MiXCR, one entry per CDR3 protein. The sample holds some 82,000 distinct CDR3 sequences, roughly half seen once. The sample taken for sequencing was sorted CD4+, CD8+, or CD8+CD57+ T cells (not recorded which) from PBMCs. The receptors originated from a human donor in good health, serving as a control.

This clonotype has more than one count but fewer than ten. At one of its ends the junction is not consistent with the germline gene, which may arise from a read error. The chain couples TRBV29-1 to TRBJ1-1; the D gene is possibly TRBD1 (6 bases). The CDR3 is 11 residues long. Germline loops: CDR1 SQVTM, CDR2 ANQGSEA. The CDR3 is CNVSRGTGAFF. The CDR3 nucleotides read TGCAACGTTTCGAGGGGGACTGGAGCTTTCTTT.

This clonotype was seen many times. The J gene is TRBJ2-3, the V gene TRBV19, with D possibly being TRBD1 or TRBD2 (7 bases each). Trimming left V 7 bases short and J 2 bases short, with 25 bases between. The CDR3 runs 18 residues. CDR1 is LNHDA, CDR2 SQIVND, per germline (reference sequence). CDR3 residues: CASTPGGGRAPSTDTQYF. The CDR3, as DNA: TGTGCCAGTACCCCAGGGGGGGGACGCGCTCCTTCCACAGATACGCAGTATTTT. The whole variable domain, remainder taken from reference TRBV19 and TRBJ2-3, is DGGITQSPKYLFRKEGQNVTLSCEQNLNHDAMYWYRQDPGQGLRLIYYSQIVNDFQKGDIAEGYSVSREKKESFPLTVTSAQKNPTAFYLCASTPGGGRAPSTDTQYFGPGTRLTVL.

Remarks on this clonotype: This may be a read error, as it is one base from a much larger clone. The V and J genes are TRBV6-5 and TRBJ2-7, with 12 bases identical to TRBD2. The CDR3 consists of 16 residues. Germline CDR1 is MNHEY and CDR2 is SVGAGI. The CDR3 here is CASSYSRPSGREGQSF. CDR3 DNA sequence: TGTGCCAGCAGTTACTCGCGGCCTAGCGGGAGGGAGGGGCAGTCCTTC.

This clonotype was counted a single time. The J gene is TRBJ2-1, the V gene TRBV29-1, with TRBD2 matching over 13 bases. The CDR3 runs to 14 residues. V lost 5 bases, J lost 4 bases, and 2 bases stayed unmatched. Germline V gene lookup returns CDR1 SQVTM and CDR2 ANQGSEA. CDR3 in amino acids: CSVILAGGYNEQFF. The CDR3 nucleotides read TGCAGCGTTATACTAGCGGGGGGGTACAATGAGCAGTTCTTC.

This chain connects TRBV25-1 to TRBJ2-1; TRBD1 might be the D (5 bases). The CDR3 totals 14 residues. Trimming left V 1 base short and J 8 bases short, with 12 bases between. Germline lookup yields CDR1 MGHDK and CDR2 SYGVNS. CDR3: CASSESWTQHEQFF. CDR3 DNA: TGTGCCAGCAGTGAATCGTGGACACAACATGAGCAGTTCTTC.

This clonotype appeared many times. DNA of the CDR3: TGTGCCAGCAGCATAACCGGGACAGGAATGGGCAATGAGCAGTTCTTC. The encoded protein is CASSITGTGMGNEQFF. The genes are TRBV7-9 and TRBJ2-1; TRBD1 agrees at 8 bases. CDR3 length equals 16 residues. V dropped 5 bases and J dropped 6; count of bases not matched to a gene: 12. Germline values: CDR1 SEHNR, CDR2 FQNEAQ (reference sequence).

The table lists this clonotype with a few counts. This rearrangement joins TRBV3-1 to TRBJ1-2; 8 positions match TRBD1. The CDR3 consists of 14 residues. Germline assignment: CDR1 LGHDT and CDR2 YNNKEL (reference sequence). V lost 2 bases, J lost 8 bases, and 7 bases stayed unmatched. CDR3 loop: CASSQMTGDLGYTF. CDR3 nucleotides: TGTGCCAGCAGCCAAATGACAGGGGACCTAGGCTACACCTTC. The whole variable domain, filled in from reference TRBV3-1 and TRBJ1-2, reads DTAVSQTPKYLVTQMGNDKSIKCEQNLGHDTMYWYKQDSKKFLKIMFSYNNKELIINETVPNRFSPKSPDKAHLNLHINSLELGDSAVYFCASSQMTGDLGYTFGSGTRLTVV.

This clonotype was found many times. The chain links TRBV9 to TRBJ2-7, with 12 bases fitting TRBD2. J gave up 2 bases and V 7 bases, and 4 bases lay outside the gene matches. Per the germline V gene, CDR1 is SGDLS and CDR2 is YYNGEE. The CDR3 consists of 14 residues. CDR3 amino acids: CASSTSGGTYEQYF. The CDR3, as DNA: TGTGCCAGCTCGACTAGCGGGGGTACCTACGAGCAGTACTTC.

The chain uses TRBV19 and TRBJ2-3; tentatively, D is TRBD1 (5 bases). Between the trimmed V and J ends, which lost 7 bases and 6 bases, there was a span of 17 bases. Germline values: CDR1 LNHDA, CDR2 SQIVND (reference sequence). There are 14 residues in the CDR3. The CDR3 region has the DNA TGTGCCAGTACTAGTATAGGGGCTTCGGATACGCAGTATTTT. It is translated as CASTSIGASDTQYF. Drawing the rest from reference TRBV19 and TRBJ2-3, the complete variable domain is DGGITQSPKYLFRKEGQNVTLSCEQNLNHDAMYWYRQDPGQGLRLIYYSQIVNDFQKGDIAEGYSVSREKKESFPLTVTSAQKNPTAFYLCASTSIGASDTQYFGPGTRLTVL.

In this sample, this clonotype turned up many times. The chain couples TRBV12-3 or TRBV12-4 to TRBJ2-5; tentatively, D is TRBD2 (7 bases). Trimming took 0 bases from V and 6 from J, leaving 11 bases between them. The CDR3 covers 14 residues. The CDR3, as DNA: TGTGCCAGCAGTTTAGCGGGGGGGCGAAAGACCCAGTACTTC. Residues: CASSLAGGRKTQYF.

About this clonotype: At one boundary the junction diverges from the germline segment, which might be a read error. This sequence joins TRBV12-3 or TRBV12-4 and TRBJ2-7; D unresolved. This CDR3 contains 12 residues. CDR3 DNA: TGTGCCAGCAGCTTAGACCTCTACGAGCAGTACTTC. Translating it yields CASSLDLYEQYF.

This clonotype came up many times. The chain recombines TRBV7-9 with TRBJ2-3, with TRBD1 identical over 7 bases. Germline V lookup: CDR1 SEHNR, CDR2 FQNEAQ (reference sequence). This CDR3 region has 15 residues. The trim removed 1 base at V and 1 base at J, leaving 2 bases unmatched. The CDR3 spells CASSLVDRGTDTQYF. CDR3 bases: TGTGCCAGCAGCTTAGTTGACAGGGGCACAGATACGCAGTATTTT. Supplemented by reference TRBV7-9 and TRBJ2-3, the full variable domain reads DTGVSQNPRHKITKRGQNVTFRCDPISEHNRLYWYRQTLGQGPEFLTYFQNEAQLEKSRLLSDRFSAERPKGSFSTLEIQRTEQGDSAMYLCASSLVDRGTDTQYFGPGTRLTVL.

The V gene is TRBV10-3, the J gene TRBJ2-7, with D tentatively TRBD1 or TRBD2 (5 bases each). Per germline, CDR1 ENHRY and CDR2 SYGVKD. V shed 1 base and J shed 6 bases, with 10 bases lying between them. This CDR3 region has 13 residues. CDR3 DNA: TGTGCCATCAGTGAGTGGGGCGAGGGCGAGCAGTACGTC. Translated: CAISEWGEGEQYV.

Comment on this clonotype: A much larger clone differs from this one at a single base, so this may be a read error. The chain recombines TRBV5-1 with TRBJ2-7; possibly TRBD2 for D (5 bases). Looked up from germline, CDR1 is SGHRS and CDR2 is YFSETQ. This CDR3 is built from 16 residues. The CDR3 region is CTSSRGGGARDYEQYF. DNA for the CDR3: TGCACCAGCAGCCGGGGTGGAGGAGCGCGCGACTACGAGCAGTACTTC.

The chain carries TRBV15 and TRBJ2-7; D is ambiguous. The V end lost 0 bases, the J end lost 5 bases, and 14 bases lay between the germline ends. The CDR3 loop spans 15 amino acids. CDR1 is LNHNV, CDR2 YYDKDF, per germline (reference sequence). The CDR3 reads CATSRDAEIQDEQYF. In nucleotides, the CDR3 is TGTGCCACCAGCAGAGATGCCGAAATTCAGGACGAGCAGTACTTC. Combining the CDR3 with reference TRBV15 and TRBJ2-7 gives the whole variable domain DAMVIQNPRYQVTQFGKPVTLSCSQTLNHNVMYWYQQKSSQAPKLLFHYYDKDFNNEADTPDNFQSRRPNTSFCFLDIRSPGLGDTAMYLCATSRDAEIQDEQYFGPGTRLTVT.

This clonotype was seen many times. V usage is TRBV29-1 and J usage is TRBJ1-3, with D hard to call. This CDR3 is built from 16 residues. Trimming pared 7 bases from V and 2 bases from J, leaving 21 bases between. Germline V lookup: CDR1 SQVTM, CDR2 ANQGSEA. For the CDR3, the DNA is TGCAGCGCCGGCCCAGACCTTAATAGCCCTGGAAACACCATATATTTT. Its protein is CSAGPDLNSPGNTIYF. Full variable domain (outside the CDR3, taken from reference TRBV29-1 and TRBJ1-3): SAVISQKPSRDICQRGTSLTIQCQVDSQVTMMFWYRQQPGQSLTLIATANQGSEATYESGFVIDKFPISRPNLTFSTLTVSNMSPEDSSIYLCSAGPDLNSPGNTIYFGEGSWLTVV.

This clonotype showed up just a few times. Being one base from a much bigger clone, this may be a read error. The V gene is TRBV6-1, the J gene TRBJ1-6, with D possibly matching TRBD1 (5 bases). V lost 7 bases to trimming and J lost 10 bases, with 20 bases between them. Per germline, CDR1 MNHNS and CDR2 SASEGT. The CDR3 has 15 amino acids. Written as DNA, the CDR3 is TGTGCCAGCACCCCCTCCCCAGGGTTCAACTCACCCCTCCACTTT. Translation gives CASTPSPGFNSPLHF.

This clonotype was seen ten or more times. The chain uses TRBV6-5 and TRBJ1-6; the D gene is possibly TRBD1 (5 bases). CDR1 is MNHEY, CDR2 SVGAGI, per germline. This CDR3 region has 12 residues. Deletions cut 7 bases from V and 9 bases from J, with 10 bases between. The CDR3 DNA reads as TGTGCCAGCAACAAGAGGGGTTCACCCCTCCACTTT. This gives the protein CASNKRGSPLHF.

This chain connects TRBV4-2 to TRBJ2-7, with a weak D call TRBD2 (5 bases). Looked up from germline, CDR1 is LGHNA and CDR2 is YNFKEQ. The CDR3 sequence is 13 residues long. The V gene lost 6 bases and the J gene lost 0 bases, with 9 bases spanning the gap. The chain's CDR3 is CASSSGNSYEQYF. CDR3 nucleotides: TGTGCCAGCAGTTCCGGGAACTCCTACGAGCAGTACTTC.

The V call is TRBV6-5, the J call TRBJ2-7, with D hard to call. V lost 4 bases and J 0 bases, leaving 13 bases between the germline ends. This CDR3 is built from 15 residues. Per the germline V gene, CDR1 is MNHEY and CDR2 is SVGAGI. The CDR3 DNA sequence: TGTGCCAGCAGTTCTCGCCCGGGCCTCTCCTACGAGCAGTACTTC. Encoded protein: CASSSRPGLSYEQYF.

The chain couples TRBV10-2 to TRBJ1-5; D is unclear. The CDR3 extends over 12 amino acids. The germline V and J ends were trimmed by 0 bases and 4 bases, with 1 base remaining between them. Germline V CDR1 and CDR2: WSHSY, SAAADI. The CDR3 nucleotides are TGCGCCAGCAGTGAGTCAAATCAGCCCCAGCATTTT. Its translation: CASSESNQPQHF.